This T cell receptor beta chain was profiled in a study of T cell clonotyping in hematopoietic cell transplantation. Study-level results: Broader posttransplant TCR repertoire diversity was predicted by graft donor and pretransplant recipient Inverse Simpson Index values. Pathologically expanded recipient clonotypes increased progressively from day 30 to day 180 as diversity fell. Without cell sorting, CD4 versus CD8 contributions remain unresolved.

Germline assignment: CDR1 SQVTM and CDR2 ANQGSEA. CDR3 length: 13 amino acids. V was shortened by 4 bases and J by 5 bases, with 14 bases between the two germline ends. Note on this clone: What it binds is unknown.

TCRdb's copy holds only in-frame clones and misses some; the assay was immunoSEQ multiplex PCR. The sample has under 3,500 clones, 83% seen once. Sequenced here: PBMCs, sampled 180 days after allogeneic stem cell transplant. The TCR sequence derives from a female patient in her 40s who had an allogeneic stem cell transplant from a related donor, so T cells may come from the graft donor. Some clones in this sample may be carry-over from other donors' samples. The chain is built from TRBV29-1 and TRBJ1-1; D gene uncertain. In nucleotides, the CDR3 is TGCAGCGTTGCTGAGCATCTGGGGACTGAAGCTTTCTTT. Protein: CSVAEHLGTEAFF.